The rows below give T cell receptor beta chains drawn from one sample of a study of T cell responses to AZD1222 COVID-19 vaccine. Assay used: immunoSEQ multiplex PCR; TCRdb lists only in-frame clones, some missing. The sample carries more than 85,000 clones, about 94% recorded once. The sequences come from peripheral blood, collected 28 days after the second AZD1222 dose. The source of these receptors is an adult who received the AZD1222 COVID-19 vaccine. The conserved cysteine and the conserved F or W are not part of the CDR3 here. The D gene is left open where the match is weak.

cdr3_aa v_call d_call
ASRGTADTQY TRBV12-3/TRBV12-4 TRBD1
ATSGGGYGNQPQH TRBV24-1 TRBD1
ASSLVGGPLRPTSYEQY TRBV5-6 .
ASSEWLRQYPNSSGNTIY TRBV6-1 .
ASSIDLGSPYEQY TRBV19 .
ASSSLGVRETQY TRBV11-1 .
ASSVYDVTGELF TRBV9 .
ASSLGGGPNQPQH TRBV7-9 .
ASIKFGSNTEAF TRBV27 .
ASSLVADEKLF TRBV5-1 .
ASADAAYEQY TRBV6-5 .
ASSVGEHEQF TRBV9 .
ASSQPSTGSSYEQY TRBV27 TRBD1
ASSYPTLFRAPYYGYT TRBV28 .
ASSLGVQTEAF TRBV4-1 .
ASRRDLGQETQY TRBV6-5 .
ASSYRQEAF TRBV12-3/TRBV12-4 .
ASSNIYTEAF TRBV27 .
ASGLRAAPEKLF TRBV12-5 .
ASSLNRGSHEQY TRBV7-2 TRBD1
AWTTGAGNTIY TRBV30 TRBD1
ASRYGSAWGEGYT TRBV25-1 .
ASSDVETQY TRBV10-2 .
ASSYVGSSYEQY TRBV6-5 .
ASSLDGVQPQH TRBV5-1 .
ASFEGMNTEAF TRBV18 .
ASSYDRYSGNTIY TRBV6-6 .
ASSFNTEAF TRBV5-4 .
AISSTGKKIGYT TRBV10-3 TRBD1
ASSIRGTEAF TRBV19 .
ASSLGQPNTEAF TRBV5-1 .